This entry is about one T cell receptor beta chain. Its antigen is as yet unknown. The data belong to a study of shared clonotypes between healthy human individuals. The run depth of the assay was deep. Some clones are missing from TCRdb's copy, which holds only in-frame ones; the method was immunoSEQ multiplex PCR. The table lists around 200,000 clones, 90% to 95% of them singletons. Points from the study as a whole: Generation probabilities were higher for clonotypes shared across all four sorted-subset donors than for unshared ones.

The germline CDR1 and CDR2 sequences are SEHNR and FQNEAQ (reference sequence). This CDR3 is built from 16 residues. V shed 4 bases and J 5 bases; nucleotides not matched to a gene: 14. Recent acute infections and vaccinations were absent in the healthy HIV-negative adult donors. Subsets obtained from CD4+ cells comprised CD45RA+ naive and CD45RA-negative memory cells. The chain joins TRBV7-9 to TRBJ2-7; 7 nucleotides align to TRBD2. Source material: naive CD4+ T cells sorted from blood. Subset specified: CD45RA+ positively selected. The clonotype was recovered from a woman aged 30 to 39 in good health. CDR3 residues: CASSYSLLGEGDEQYF. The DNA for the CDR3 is TGTGCCAGCAGCTACTCCCTGTTGGGGGAGGGAGACGAGCAGTACTTC. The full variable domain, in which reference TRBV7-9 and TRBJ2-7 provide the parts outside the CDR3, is DTGVSQNPRHKITKRGQNVTFRCDPISEHNRLYWYRQTLGQGPEFLTYFQNEAQLEKSRLLSDRFSAERPKGSFSTLEIQRTEQGDSAMYLCASSYSLLGEGDEQYFGPGTRLTVT.